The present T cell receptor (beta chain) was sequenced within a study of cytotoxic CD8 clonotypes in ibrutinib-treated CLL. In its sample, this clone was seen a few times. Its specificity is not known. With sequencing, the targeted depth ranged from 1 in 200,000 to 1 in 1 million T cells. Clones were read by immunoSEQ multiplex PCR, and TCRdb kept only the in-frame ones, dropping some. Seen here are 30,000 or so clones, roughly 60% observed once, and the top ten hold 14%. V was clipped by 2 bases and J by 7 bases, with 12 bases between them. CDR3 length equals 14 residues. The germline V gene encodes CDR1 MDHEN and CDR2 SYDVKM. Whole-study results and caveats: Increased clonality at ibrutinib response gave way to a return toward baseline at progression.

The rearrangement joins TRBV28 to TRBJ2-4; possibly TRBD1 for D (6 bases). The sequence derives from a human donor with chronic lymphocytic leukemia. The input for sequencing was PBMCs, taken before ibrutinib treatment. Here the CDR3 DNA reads TGTGCCAGCAGTTTAGGACAGCATGCTAACATTCAGTACTTC. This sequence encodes CASSLGQHANIQYF.